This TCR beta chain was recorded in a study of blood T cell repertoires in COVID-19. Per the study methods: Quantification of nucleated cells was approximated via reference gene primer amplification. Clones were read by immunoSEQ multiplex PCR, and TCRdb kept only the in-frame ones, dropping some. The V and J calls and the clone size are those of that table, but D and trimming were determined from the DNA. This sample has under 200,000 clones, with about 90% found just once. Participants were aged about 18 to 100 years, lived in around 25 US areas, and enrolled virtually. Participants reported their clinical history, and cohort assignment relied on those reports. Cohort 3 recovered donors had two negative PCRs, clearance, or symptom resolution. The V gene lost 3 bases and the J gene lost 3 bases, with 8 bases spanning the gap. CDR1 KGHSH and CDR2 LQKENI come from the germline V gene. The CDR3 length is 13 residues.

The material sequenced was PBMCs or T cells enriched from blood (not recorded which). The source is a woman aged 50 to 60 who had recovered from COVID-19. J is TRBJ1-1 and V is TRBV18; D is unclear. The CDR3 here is CASSPGVDTEAFF. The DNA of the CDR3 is TGTGCCAGCTCACCCGGGGTTGACACTGAAGCTTTCTTT.